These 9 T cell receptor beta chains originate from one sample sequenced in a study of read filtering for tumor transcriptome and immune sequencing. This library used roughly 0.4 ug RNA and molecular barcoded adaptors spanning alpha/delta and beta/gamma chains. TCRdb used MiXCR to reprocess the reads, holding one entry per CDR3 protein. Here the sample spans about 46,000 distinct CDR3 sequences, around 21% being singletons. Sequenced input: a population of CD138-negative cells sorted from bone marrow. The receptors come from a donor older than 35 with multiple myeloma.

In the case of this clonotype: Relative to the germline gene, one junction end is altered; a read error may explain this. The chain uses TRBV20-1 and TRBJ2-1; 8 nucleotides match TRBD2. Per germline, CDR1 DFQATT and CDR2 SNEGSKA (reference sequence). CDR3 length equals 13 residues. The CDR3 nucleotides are TGCAGTCCCGGGACTAGGGCCTACAATGAACAGTTCTTC. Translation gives CSPGTRAYNEQFF.

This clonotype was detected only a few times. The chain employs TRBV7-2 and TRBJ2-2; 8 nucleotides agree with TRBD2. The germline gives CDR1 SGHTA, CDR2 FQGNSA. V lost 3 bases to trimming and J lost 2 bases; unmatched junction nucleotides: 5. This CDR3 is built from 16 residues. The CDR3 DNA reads TGTGCCAGCAGCTTTCTGGCGGGAGGAAACACCGGGGAGCTGTTTTTT. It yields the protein CASSFLAGGNTGELFF.

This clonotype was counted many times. CDR3 sequence (DNA): TGTGCCAGCACTCGGGGCGTCGACACTGAAGCTTTCTTT. It codes for CASTRGVDTEAFF. The chain carries TRBV28 and TRBJ1-1, with TRBD1 as a possible D gene (5 bases). Looked up from germline, CDR1 is MDHEN and CDR2 is SYDVKM. V lost 7 bases to trimming and J lost 3 bases, with 12 bases between them. This CDR3 contains 13 residues.

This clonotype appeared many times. The CDR3 DNA reads as TGTGCCAGCAGCCAAGATCGCGATATACAGGGGAACACTGAAGCTTTCTTT. This encodes CASSQDRDIQGNTEAFF. The genes are TRBV4-2 and TRBJ1-1; D possibly corresponds to TRBD1 (6 bases). Germline CDR1 LGHNA, CDR2 YNFKEQ. The CDR3 is 17 residues long. The V gene lost 0 bases and the J gene lost 1 base, with 15 bases spanning the gap.

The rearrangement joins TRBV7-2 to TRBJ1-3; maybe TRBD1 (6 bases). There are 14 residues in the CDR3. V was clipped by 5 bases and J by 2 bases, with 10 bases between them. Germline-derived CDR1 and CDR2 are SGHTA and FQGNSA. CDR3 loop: CASSQRGAGNTIYF. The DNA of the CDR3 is TGTGCCAGCAGCCAGAGGGGGGCTGGAAACACCATATATTTT.

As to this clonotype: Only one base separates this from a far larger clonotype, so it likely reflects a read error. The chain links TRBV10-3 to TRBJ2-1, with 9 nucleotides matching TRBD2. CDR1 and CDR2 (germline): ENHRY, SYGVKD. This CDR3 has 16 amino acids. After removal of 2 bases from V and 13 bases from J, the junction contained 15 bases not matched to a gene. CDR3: CAISEMSSGSGETQFF. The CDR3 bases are TGTGCCATCAGTGAGATGAGTAGCGGGAGCGGAGAGACCCAGTTCTTC.

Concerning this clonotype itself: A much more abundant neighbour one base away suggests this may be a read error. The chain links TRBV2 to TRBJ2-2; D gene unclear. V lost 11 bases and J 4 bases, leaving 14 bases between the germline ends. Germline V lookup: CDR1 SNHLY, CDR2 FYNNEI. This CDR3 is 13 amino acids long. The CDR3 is CAGDAATTGELFF. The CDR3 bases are TGTGCCGGCGATGCAGCCACCACCGGGGAGCTGTTTTTT. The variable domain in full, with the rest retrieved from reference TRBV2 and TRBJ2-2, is EPEVTQTPSHQVTQMGQEVILRCVPISNHLYFYWYRQILGQKVEFLVSFYNNEISEKSEIFDDQFSVERPDGSNFTLKIRSTKLEDSAMYFCAGDAATTGELFFGEGSRLTVL.

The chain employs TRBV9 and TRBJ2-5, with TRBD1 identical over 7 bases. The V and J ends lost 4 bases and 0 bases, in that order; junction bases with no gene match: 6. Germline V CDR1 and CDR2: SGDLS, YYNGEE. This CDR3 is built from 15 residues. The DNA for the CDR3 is TGTGCCAGCAGCTCCGGGACAGCGTACCAAGAGACCCAGTACTTC. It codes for CASSSGTAYQETQYF. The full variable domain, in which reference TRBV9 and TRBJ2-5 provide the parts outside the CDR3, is DSGVTQTPKHLITATGQRVTLRCSPRSGDLSVYWYQQSLDQGLQFLIQYYNGEERAKGNILERFSAQQFPDLHSELNLSSLELGDSALYFCASSSGTAYQETQYFGPGTRLLVL.

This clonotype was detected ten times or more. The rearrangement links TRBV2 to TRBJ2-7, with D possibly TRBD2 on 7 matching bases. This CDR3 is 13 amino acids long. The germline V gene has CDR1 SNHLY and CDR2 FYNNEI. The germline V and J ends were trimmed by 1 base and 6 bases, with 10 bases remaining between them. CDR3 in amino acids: CASSEDGGREQYF. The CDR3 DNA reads TGTGCCAGCAGTGAAGACGGGGGGCGCGAGCAGTACTTC.